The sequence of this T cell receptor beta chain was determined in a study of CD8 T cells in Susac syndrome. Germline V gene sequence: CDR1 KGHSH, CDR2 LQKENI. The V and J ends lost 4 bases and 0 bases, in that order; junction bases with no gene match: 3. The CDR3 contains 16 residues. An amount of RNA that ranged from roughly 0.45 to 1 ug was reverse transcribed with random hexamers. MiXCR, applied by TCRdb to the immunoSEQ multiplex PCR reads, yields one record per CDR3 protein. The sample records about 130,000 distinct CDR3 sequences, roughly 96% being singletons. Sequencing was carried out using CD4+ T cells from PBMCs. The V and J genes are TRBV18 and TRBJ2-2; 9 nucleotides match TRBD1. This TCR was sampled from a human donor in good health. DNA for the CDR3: TGTGCCAGCTCACTATGGACAGGGGCGAACACCGGGGAGCTGTTTTTT. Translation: CASSLWTGANTGELFF.